The source of this T cell receptor (beta chain) is a study of shared clonotypes between healthy human individuals. Study background: Participating donors consisted of two women and a few men aged 18 to 49.

Study conclusions and caveats: Though the depth was large, rarefaction showed that sorted-subset sequencing was incomplete. Several donors held about 4.5% of naive CD4 clonotypes in common.

Germline V gives CDR1 LGHNA, CDR2 YSLEER. Trimming shortened V by 4 bases and J by 5 bases, and 15 bases separated the two germline ends. The CDR3 runs 15 residues. As defined, naive CD8 cells were CD45RO-negative and positively selected for CCR7, with terminally differentiated effector memory CD45RA+ cells excluded. Clones were sequenced by immunoSEQ multiplex PCR, and TCRdb holds only the in-frame ones, with some missing. The sample holds about 2 million clones; approximately 94% are singletons and the top ten take around 1%. Details on this clone: Its target is unknown.

The specimen was naive CD8+ T cells sorted from blood. This TCR was sampled from a man between 18 and 29 years old in good health. The chain employs TRBV4-3 and TRBJ2-4, with D possibly matching TRBD1 (5 bases). The CDR3 here is CASSPRQGGENIQYF. The CDR3 bases are TGCGCCAGCAGCCCAAGGCAGGGCGGAGAAAACATTCAGTACTTC.